What follows are 29 T cell receptor beta chains derived from one specimen sequenced in a study of blood T cell repertoires in COVID-19. Some clones are missing from TCRdb's copy, which holds only in-frame ones; the method was immunoSEQ multiplex PCR. The repertoire has some 140,000 clones, approximately 88% of them found once; the top ten carry about 5.5%. Sample: PBMCs or T cells enriched from blood (not recorded which). All receptors come from a man between 35 and 55 years old with acute COVID-19.

The chain joins TRBV24-1 to TRBJ2-5, with 11 bases lining up with TRBD1. V shed 2 bases, J shed 0 bases, and the junction held 10 bases outside the gene matches. The CDR3 is 19 amino acids. The germline V gene encodes CDR1 KGHDR and CDR2 SFDVKD. CDR3 in amino acids: CATSDYGFGQGANQETQYF. The CDR3 DNA follows: TGTGCCACCAGTGATTATGGCTTTGGACAGGGGGCAAACCAAGAGACCCAGTACTTC.

The chain uses TRBV9 and TRBJ2-2, with 10 bases lining up with TRBD2. CDR3 length: 19 amino acids. CDR1 SGDLS and CDR2 YYNGEE come from the germline V gene. The V and J ends lost 0 bases and 5 bases, in that order; junction bases with no gene match: 13. The CDR3 here is CASSVGTSGPEGLTGELFF. The CDR3, as DNA: TGTGCCAGCAGCGTAGGGACTAGCGGTCCCGAAGGGTTAACCGGGGAGCTGTTTTTT.

V is TRBV13 and J is TRBJ1-1, with TRBD1 identical over 7 bases. V was clipped by 4 bases and J by 6 bases; unmatched bases: 14. The germline CDR1 and CDR2 sequences are PRHDT and FYEKMQ (reference sequence). This CDR3 contains 16 residues. The CDR3 region has the DNA TGTGCCAGCAGCTCTGAAGGGGGCCGGGGTGTCTCTGAAGCTTTCTTT. Translation: CASSSEGGRGVSEAFF.

The rearrangement joins TRBV7-9 to TRBJ2-2; the match to TRBD1 covers 8 bases. The germline V gene has CDR1 SEHNR and CDR2 FQNEAQ (reference sequence). The J segment lost 2 bases and the V segment lost 5 bases, leaving 7 bases of the junction unmatched. The CDR3 loop spans 16 amino acids. The CDR3 DNA reads as TGTGCCAGCAGCCTCCAGGGGGCGGATAACACCGGGGAGCTGTTTTTT. Translation: CASSLQGADNTGELFF. Based on the CDR3 plus reference TRBV7-9 and TRBJ2-2, the full variable domain is DTGVSQNPRHKITKRGQNVTFRCDPISEHNRLYWYRQTLGQGPEFLTYFQNEAQLEKSRLLSDRFSAERPKGSFSTLEIQRTEQGDSAMYLCASSLQGADNTGELFFGEGSRLTVL.

This rearrangement joins TRBV20-1 to TRBJ2-7, with TRBD2 identical over 7 bases. CDR3 size: 14 residues. Germline-derived CDR1 and CDR2 are DFQATT and SNEGSKA (reference sequence). Trimming took 3 bases from V and 4 from J; bases not matched to a gene: 9. This CDR3 reads CSASFAGVGYEQYF. CDR3 DNA: TGCAGTGCTAGTTTTGCGGGAGTCGGGTACGAGCAGTACTTC.

The V call is TRBV7-2, the J call TRBJ1-6; D unresolved. This CDR3 comprises 16 residues. Germline CDR1 SGHTA, CDR2 FQGNSA. Trimming left V 1 base short and J 1 base short, with 8 bases between. The CDR3 DNA follows: TGTGCCAGCAGCTTAGAAGAAGCGTCCTATAATTCACCCCTCCACTTT. Translation: CASSLEEASYNSPLHF.

The chain couples TRBV4-3 to TRBJ2-2, with 14 bases fitting TRBD2. Per germline, CDR1 LGHNA and CDR2 YSLEER. V lost 4 bases to trimming and J lost 8 bases; unmatched junction nucleotides: 9. The CDR3 sequence is 17 residues long. The CDR3 reads CASSPGTSGGIGGELFF. For the CDR3, the DNA is TGCGCCAGCAGCCCCGGGACTAGCGGGGGAATAGGGGGGGAGCTGTTTTTT.

This sequence joins TRBV4-3 and TRBJ2-7; 10 bases are a match to TRBD2. CDR3 length: 18 amino acids. Trimming at V came to 0 bases and at J to 4 bases, leaving 12 bases not matched to a gene. Germline V gene lookup returns CDR1 LGHNA and CDR2 YSLEER. Here the CDR3 DNA reads TGCGCCAGCAGCCAAGAGTCGGATCTAGCGGGGGCAACATACGAGCAGTACTTC. It translates to CASSQESDLAGATYEQYF.

This rearrangement joins TRBV4-3 to TRBJ2-1, with 12 bases matching TRBD1. The CDR3 extends over 15 amino acids. V dropped 3 bases and J dropped 7; count of bases not matched to a gene: 4. Germline V CDR1 and CDR2: LGHNA, YSLEER. CDR3 loop: CASSHGTGGLNEQFF. The CDR3 DNA sequence: TGCGCCAGCAGCCACGGGACAGGGGGCCTTAATGAGCAGTTCTTC.

The chain is built from TRBV9 and TRBJ2-5; 8 nucleotides match TRBD1. V lost 0 bases and J lost 5; bases outside the gene matches: 12. The CDR3 loop spans 17 amino acids. Looked up from germline, CDR1 is SGDLS and CDR2 is YYNGEE. CDR3 amino acids: CASSVEAQGVKGETQYF. CDR3 coding DNA: TGTGCCAGCAGCGTAGAGGCACAGGGGGTAAAGGGGGAGACCCAGTACTTC.

The chain uses TRBV27 and TRBJ2-7; 7 positions match TRBD1. Losses at the gene ends were 5 bases for V and 5 bases for J; bases not matched to a gene: 9. CDR1 and CDR2 (germline): MNHEY, SMNVEV (reference sequence). CDR3 length equals 14 residues. The CDR3 region is CASSPWNRGHEQYF. DNA for the CDR3: TGTGCCAGCAGTCCCTGGAACAGGGGCCACGAGCAGTACTTC.

This clone was seen a few times. Other nucleotide sequences from this sample produce the same CDR3. V and J are TRBV12-3 or TRBV12-4 and TRBJ1-1, with D possibly TRBD1 on 5 matching bases. The CDR3 has 12 amino acids. V was clipped by 6 bases and J by 5 bases, with 10 bases between them. In DNA, the CDR3 is TGTGCCAGCAGCCTACGGGGGACTGAAGCTTTCTTT. This translates into CASSLRGTEAFF.

The sample holds a few counts of this clone. The V call is TRBV14, the J call TRBJ2-1; 7 positions match TRBD2. The CDR3 loop spans 16 amino acids. The ends lost 6 bases at V and 1 base at J; junction bases unmatched: 9. Germline V CDR1 and CDR2: SGHDN, FVKESK. The CDR3, as DNA: TGTGCCAGCAGTCCTACCGGGACTACGTCCTACAATGAGCAGTTCTTC. It translates to CASSPTGTTSYNEQFF.

The chain combines TRBV11-3 with TRBJ2-2; D unresolved. The V end was cut by 6 bases, the J end by 2 bases, with 4 bases between. This CDR3 contains 12 residues. Germline V CDR1 and CDR2: SGHNT, YENEEA. The CDR3 bases are TGTGCCAGCAGTCCAAACACCGGGGAGCTGTTTTTT. It is translated as CASSPNTGELFF. Combining the CDR3 with reference TRBV11-3 and TRBJ2-2 gives the whole variable domain EAGVVQSPRYKIIEKKQPVAFWCNPISGHNTLYWYLQNLGQGPELLIRYENEEAVDDSQLPKDRFSAERLKGVDSTLKIQPAELGDSAVYLCASSPNTGELFFGEGSRLTVL.

The chain joins TRBV28 to TRBJ1-1, with D possibly TRBD1 on 5 matching bases. Per the germline V gene, CDR1 is MDHEN and CDR2 is SYDVKM. V lost 7 bases and J 5 bases, leaving 14 bases between the germline ends. This CDR3 is 13 amino acids long. The CDR3 DNA is TGTGCCAGCACCAACGGGGGTTGGACTGAAGCTTTCTTT. Its translation is CASTNGGWTEAFF.

The V call is TRBV5-4, the J call TRBJ2-5; tentative D call: TRBD2 (6 bases). The CDR3 is 15 residues long. V was clipped by 4 bases and J by 7 bases, with 20 bases between them. The germline CDR1 and CDR2 sequences are SGHNT and YYREEE (reference sequence). CDR3 nucleotide sequence: TGTGCCAGCAGCCCGATGTTGGGTGCGCGGGGGACCCAGTACTTC. It codes for CASSPMLGARGTQYF. The full variable domain, in which reference TRBV5-4 and TRBJ2-5 provide the parts outside the CDR3, is ETGVTQSPTHLIKTRGQQVTLRCSSQSGHNTVSWYQQALGQGPQFIFQYYREEENGRGNFPPRFSGLQFPNYSSELNVNALELDDSALYLCASSPMLGARGTQYFGPGTRLLVL.

The chain links TRBV7-8 to TRBJ1-2; D gene uncertain. V was clipped by 5 bases and J by 4 bases, with 20 bases between them. The CDR3 covers 16 residues. The germline gives CDR1 SGHVS, CDR2 FQNEAQ. The CDR3 bases are TGTGCCAGCAGCCTCCGGACTCCGCGGCGCGGCTATGGCTACACCTTC. Translated: CASSLRTPRRGYGYTF.

In its sample, this clone was seen once. The chain uses TRBV30 and TRBJ2-7; 7 nucleotides line up with TRBD1. V shed 0 bases and J 2 bases; nucleotides not matched to a gene: 7. Germline V lookup: CDR1 GTSNPN, CDR2 SVGIG (reference sequence). The CDR3 covers 15 residues. In DNA, the CDR3 is TGTGCCTGGAGTGTACTCCCGGGACAGACCTACGAGCAGTACTTC. This encodes CAWSVLPGQTYEQYF.

The genes are TRBV28 and TRBJ1-2, with TRBD1 matching over 8 bases. The CDR3 totals 15 residues. The germline gives CDR1 MDHEN, CDR2 SYDVKM. After removal of 7 bases from V and 8 bases from J, the junction contained 15 bases not matched to a gene. CDR3 sequence (DNA): TGTGCCAGCAAAACAACCGGGACAGGAGTTTTCGGCTACACCTTC. As protein: CASKTTGTGVFGYTF.

This chain connects TRBV5-1 to TRBJ2-1; the match to TRBD2 covers 9 bases. The V segment lost 0 bases and the J segment 6 bases; nucleotides outside the gene matches: 7. This CDR3 has 16 amino acids. Germline CDR1 is SGHRS and CDR2 is YFSETQ. CDR3 sequence reads: CASSLAALAGRNEQFF. The CDR3 DNA reads as TGCGCCAGCAGCTTGGCCGCGCTAGCGGGACGCAATGAGCAGTTCTTC.

The chain is built from TRBV7-2 and TRBJ2-7; TRBD1 aligns across 12 bases. V lost 5 bases, J lost 3 bases, and 11 bases stayed unmatched. There are 17 residues in the CDR3. Germline-derived CDR1 and CDR2 are SGHTA and FQGNSA. CDR3 amino acids: CASSLRPGQGANYEQYF. The CDR3 DNA sequence: TGTGCCAGCAGCCTCCGTCCGGGACAGGGGGCCAACTACGAGCAGTACTTC.

V and J are TRBV28 and TRBJ2-7; 8 nucleotides align to TRBD2. The CDR3 has 15 amino acids. Germline V gene data show CDR1 as MDHEN and CDR2 as SYDVKM. V lost 6 bases and J lost 3; bases outside the gene matches: 10. The DNA of the CDR3 is TGTGCCAGCAGCTCCCCCCTAGCGGGTTACTACGAGCAGTACTTC. Its translation is CASSSPLAGYYEQYF.

This rearrangement joins TRBV9 to TRBJ1-1; a possible D gene is TRBD1 (6 bases). Trimming removed 0 bases from V and 5 bases from J, with 11 bases in between. The CDR3 is 14 residues long. Germline lookup yields CDR1 SGDLS and CDR2 YYNGEE. In DNA form, the CDR3 reads TGTGCCAGCAGCGTAGTACAGGGTGGAACTGAAGCTTTCTTT. This codes for CASSVVQGGTEAFF. Full variable domain (missing parts from reference TRBV9 and TRBJ1-1): DSGVTQTPKHLITATGQRVTLRCSPRSGDLSVYWYQQSLDQGLQFLIQYYNGEERAKGNILERFSAQQFPDLHSELNLSSLELGDSALYFCASSVVQGGTEAFFGQGTRLTVV.

The rearrangement joins TRBV12-3 or TRBV12-4 to TRBJ2-1; D remains ambiguous. The V and J ends lost 1 base and 7 bases respectively, with 8 bases between them. The CDR3 has 13 amino acids. In DNA, the CDR3 is TGTGCCAGCAGTTTAGAACAGTTGAATGAGCAGTTCTTC. Encoded protein: CASSLEQLNEQFF.

This chain uses TRBV5-1 with TRBJ2-3; perhaps TRBD2 as D (5 bases). The CDR3 spans 15 residues. Germline-derived CDR1 and CDR2 are SGHRS and YFSETQ. Trimming shortened V by 4 bases and J by 1 base, and 13 bases separated the two germline ends. Here the CDR3 reads CASSPVSRGTDTQYF. The CDR3 DNA reads TGCGCCAGCAGCCCTGTTTCGCGGGGCACAGATACGCAGTATTTT.

The chain is built from TRBV7-9 and TRBJ2-1; 10 bases match TRBD2. The CDR3 length is 16 residues. CDR1 and CDR2 (germline): SEHNR, FQNEAQ (reference sequence). The V segment lost 3 bases and the J segment 4 bases; nucleotides outside the gene matches: 6. Here the CDR3 reads CASSFPTSGAYNEQFF. CDR3 in DNA: TGTGCCAGCAGCTTCCCTACTAGCGGGGCGTACAATGAGCAGTTCTTC.

This sequence joins TRBV30 and TRBJ1-4; possible D gene TRBD1, 6 bases. The CDR3 length is 16 residues. The germline V and J ends were trimmed by 5 bases and 0 bases, with 16 bases remaining between them. Germline V lookup: CDR1 GTSNPN, CDR2 SVGIG (reference sequence). The CDR3 is CAWGLIRGPTNEKLFF. The CDR3 DNA reads as TGTGCCTGGGGACTGATCAGGGGCCCAACTAATGAAAAACTGTTTTTT.

This CDR3 is CASNPSRAGELFF. The DNA of the CDR3 is TGTGCCAGCAACCCCAGCAGGGCCGGGGAGCTGTTTTTT. V gene TRBV12-3 or TRBV12-4 combines with J gene TRBJ2-2, with D perhaps matching TRBD1 (5 bases). This CDR3 has 13 residues. Trimming took off 7 bases at V and 6 bases at J, with 12 bases between the two ends.

The chain carries TRBV27 and TRBJ1-6; no definite D call. The CDR3 has 12 residues. V was shortened by 8 bases and J by 10 bases, with 12 bases between the two germline ends. In germline, CDR1 is MNHEY, CDR2 SMNVEV (reference sequence). In DNA form, the CDR3 reads TGTGCCAGCGCCTTCGGAGGGTCACCCCTCCACTTT. Protein: CASAFGGSPLHF.